The T cell receptor (beta chain) described here comes from a study of PD-1 blockade in classical Hodgkin lymphoma. Study information: Patients in the cohort were put on intravenous nivolumab, 3 mg/kg every 2 weeks. Notes on the study in general: Those patients who began receiving nivolumab less than 1 year after ASCT had lower diversity, and they were excluded. Newly diagnosed patients had baseline TCR diversity that was reportedly lower than that of healthy donors. It was CD4+ TCR diversity, not CD8+, that rose significantly by C4D1.

This clone has just one count. Its cognate antigen is unknown. This CDR3 region has 15 residues. Losses at the gene ends were 7 bases for V and 4 bases for J; bases not matched to a gene: 7. Looked up from germline, CDR1 is MNHEY and CDR2 is SMNVEV (reference sequence). TCRdb's copy holds only in-frame clones and misses some; the assay was immunoSEQ multiplex PCR. The sample holds tens of thousands of clones; over 75% are singletons and the top ten take 13%. Each patient relapsed following autologous stem cell transplantation, and prior brentuximab vedotin exposure differed. Specimen: peripheral blood mononuclear cells (PBMCs), collected at baseline. This TCR derives from a human donor with classical Hodgkin lymphoma. The chain has TRBV27 and TRBJ1-1; 12 bases map to TRBD1. This CDR3 reads CASNSGTGGFTEAFF. CDR3 bases: TGTGCCAGCAATTCTGGGACAGGGGGCTTCACTGAAGCTTTCTTT.